Shown below are 11 T cell receptor beta chains from a single sample sequenced in a study of post-analysis software for immune sequencing data. The study's findings and limits: Elevated frequency relative to controls characterized about 5 TRBV segments in patients, TRBV5-6, TRBV5-1 and TRBV20-1 among them.

Included in the TCR beta cDNA libraries were unique molecular identifiers. TCRdb redid the calling of the PCR reads with MiXCR, one entry per CDR3 protein. The repertoire includes roughly 400,000 distinct CDR3 sequences, roughly 38% of them detected once, and 6% to 9% sits in the top ten. No antigen has been assigned to these receptors. Material for sequencing was blood. Receptors were obtained from a girl aged 2 to 9 with multiple sclerosis.

The table lists this clonotype with a few counts. V usage is TRBV9 and J usage is TRBJ2-1, with D tentatively TRBD2 (6 bases). The length of the CDR3 is 14 residues. The germline V and J ends were trimmed by 2 bases and 3 bases, with 9 bases remaining between them. From germline, CDR1 is SGDLS and CDR2 YYNGEE. CDR3 nucleotide sequence: TGTGCCAGCAGCGTGGGCGGGGACTACAATGAGCAGTTCTTC. This translates into CASSVGGDYNEQFF. Based on the CDR3 plus reference TRBV9 and TRBJ2-1, the full variable domain is DSGVTQTPKHLITATGQRVTLRCSPRSGDLSVYWYQQSLDQGLQFLIQYYNGEERAKGNILERFSAQQFPDLHSELNLSSLELGDSALYFCASSVGGDYNEQFFGPGTRLTVL.

The V gene is TRBV7-2, the J gene TRBJ2-7, with unresolved D. CDR3 length: 15 residues. The germline CDR1 and CDR2 sequences are SGHTA and FQGNSA. Trimming pared 0 bases from V and 2 bases from J, leaving 11 bases between. CDR3 in amino acids: CASSLAGSGPYEQYF. The CDR3 nucleotides read TGTGCCAGCAGCTTAGCGGGGTCGGGCCCCTACGAGCAGTACTTC.

This clonotype was seen just once. A junction end diverges from the germline sequence, so it may reflect a read error. The chain employs TRBV4-1 and TRBJ1-2; TRBD1 aligns across 7 bases. The CDR3 loop spans 17 amino acids. Germline V gives CDR1 MGHRA, CDR2 YSYEKL. The CDR3: CASSQWSQGEFNYGYAF. The CDR3 DNA sequence: TGCGCCAGCAGCCAATGGTCTCAGGGGGAGTTTAACTATGGCTACGCCTTC.

This clonotype was counted only a few times. The chain uses TRBV12-3 or TRBV12-4 and TRBJ1-4; D is possibly TRBD1 (5 bases). V lost 8 bases and J lost 8, with 18 bases in between. The CDR3 totals 14 residues. CDR3 sequence reads: CASYRTDQGEKLFF. As DNA, the CDR3 is TGTGCCAGCTACAGGACGGACCAAGGAGAAAAACTGTTTTTT.

The V call is TRBV28, the J call TRBJ2-3; D is possibly TRBD1 (5 bases). CDR1 is MDHEN and CDR2 is SYDVKM in the germline V gene. Between the trimmed V and J ends, which lost 4 bases and 7 bases, there was a span of 21 bases. CDR3 length: 16 amino acids. CDR3 coding DNA: TGTGCCAGCAGTTCCCCAGGGTTGGCGGCCGCTAATACGCAGTATTTT. Translating it yields CASSSPGLAAANTQYF.

This clonotype was detected only a few times. The gene calls are TRBV27 and TRBJ2-7, with D unresolved. The germline CDR1 and CDR2 sequences are MNHEY and SMNVEV (reference sequence). The V gene lost 5 bases and the J gene lost 1 base, with 9 bases spanning the gap. CDR3 size: 13 residues. CDR3 amino acids: CASSVSVSYEQYF. In DNA form, the CDR3 reads TGTGCCAGCAGTGTCTCCGTTTCCTACGAGCAGTACTTC.

CDR3 DNA: TGTGCCAGCAGCTGGCTGTCTCCGAATAGCGGGGGGGGCGCAAACCACAATGAGCAGTTCTTC. As protein: CASSWLSPNSGGGANHNEQFF. The rearrangement joins TRBV11-1 to TRBJ2-1, with TRBD2 identical over 11 bases. The CDR3 spans 21 residues. In germline, CDR1 is SGHAT, CDR2 FQDESV (reference sequence). After removal of 4 bases from V and 5 bases from J, the junction contained 22 bases not matched to a gene. Full variable domain (outside the CDR3, taken from reference TRBV11-1 and TRBJ2-1): EAEVAQSPRYKITEKSQAVAFWCDPISGHATLYWYRQILGQGPELLVQFQDESVVDDSQLPKDRFSAERLKGVDSTLKIQPAELGDSAMYLCASSWLSPNSGGGANHNEQFFGPGTRLTVL.

This chain uses TRBV29-1 with TRBJ1-1; D gene ambiguous. Germline V CDR1 and CDR2: SQVTM, ANQGSEA. The V and J ends lost 4 bases and 5 bases respectively, with 8 bases between them. CDR3 length: 11 amino acids. The CDR3 region has the DNA TGCAGCGTTGCGAAAGGAACTGAAGCTTTCTTT. Translating gives CSVAKGTEAFF.

This clonotype was counted between two and nine times. The gene calls are TRBV21-1 and TRBJ2-7. TRBV21-1 is annotated as a pseudogene. The CDR3 runs 16 residues. CDR3 bases: TGTGCCAGCAGCAAAGAAGAGAGAAGGGGTTCCTACGAGCAGTACTTC. Its translation is CASSKEERRGSYEQYF.

The chain has TRBV14 and TRBJ2-5, with 7 bases that match TRBD2. Germline trimming cut 0 bases from V and 5 bases from J; bases unmatched to any gene: 3. This CDR3 region has 14 residues. Germline V gives CDR1 SGHDN, CDR2 FVKESK. In DNA, the CDR3 is TGTGCCAGCAGCCAAGACGAGGGAGGGGAGACCCAGTACTTC. This gives the protein CASSQDEGGETQYF.

A few counts support this clonotype. This chain uses TRBV6-5 with TRBJ2-3; tentatively, D is TRBD1 (5 bases). Looked up from germline, CDR1 is MNHEY and CDR2 is SVGAGI. Trimming took off 2 bases at V and 2 bases at J, with 11 bases between the two ends. The length of the CDR3 is 15 residues. CDR3 coding DNA: TGTGCCAGCAGTTACCAGGGCGCCCACACAGATACGCAGTATTTT. Its protein is CASSYQGAHTDTQYF.